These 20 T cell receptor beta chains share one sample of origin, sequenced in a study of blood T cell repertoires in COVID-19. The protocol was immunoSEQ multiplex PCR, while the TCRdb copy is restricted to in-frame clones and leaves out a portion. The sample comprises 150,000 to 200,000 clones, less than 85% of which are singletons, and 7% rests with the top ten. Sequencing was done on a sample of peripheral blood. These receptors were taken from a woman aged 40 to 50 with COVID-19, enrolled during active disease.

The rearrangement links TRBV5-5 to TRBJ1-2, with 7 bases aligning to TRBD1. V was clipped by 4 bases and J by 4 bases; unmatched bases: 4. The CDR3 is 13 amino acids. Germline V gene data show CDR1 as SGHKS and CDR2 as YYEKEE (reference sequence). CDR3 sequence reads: CASSPGQTYGYTF. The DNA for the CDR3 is TGTGCCAGCAGCCCGGGACAGACCTATGGCTACACCTTC. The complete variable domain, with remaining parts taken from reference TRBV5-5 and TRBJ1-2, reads DAGVTQSPTHLIKTRGQQVTLRCSPISGHKSVSWYQQVLGQGPQFIFQYYEKEERGRGNFPDRFSARQFPNYSSELNVNALLLGDSALYLCASSPGQTYGYTFGSGTRLTVV.

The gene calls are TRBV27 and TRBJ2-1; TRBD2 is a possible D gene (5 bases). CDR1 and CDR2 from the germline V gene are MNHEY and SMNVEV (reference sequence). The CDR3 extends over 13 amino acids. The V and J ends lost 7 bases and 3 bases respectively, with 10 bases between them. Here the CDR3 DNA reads TGTGCCAGCACCGACTATTTCTACAATGAGCAGTTCTTC. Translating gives CASTDYFYNEQFF.

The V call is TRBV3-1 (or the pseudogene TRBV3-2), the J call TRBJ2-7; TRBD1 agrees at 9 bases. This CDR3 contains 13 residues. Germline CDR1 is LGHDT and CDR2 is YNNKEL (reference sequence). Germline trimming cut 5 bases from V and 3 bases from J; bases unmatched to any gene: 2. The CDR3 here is CASSLDRGYEQYF. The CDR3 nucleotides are TGTGCCAGCAGCTTGGACAGGGGCTACGAGCAGTACTTC.

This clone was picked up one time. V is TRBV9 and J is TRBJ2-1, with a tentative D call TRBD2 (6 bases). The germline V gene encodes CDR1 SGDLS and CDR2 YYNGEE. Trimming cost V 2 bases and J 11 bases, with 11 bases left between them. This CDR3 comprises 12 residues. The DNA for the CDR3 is TGTGCCAGCAGCGTGGGAGGTGAGAAGCAGTTCTTC. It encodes CASSVGGEKQFF.

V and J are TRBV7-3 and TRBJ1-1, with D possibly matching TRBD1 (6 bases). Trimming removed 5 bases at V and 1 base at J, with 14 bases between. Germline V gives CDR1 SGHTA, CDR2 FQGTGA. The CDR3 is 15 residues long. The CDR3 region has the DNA TGTGCCAGCAGCCTGAGTGGGGGCCCGAACACTGAAGCTTTCTTT. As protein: CASSLSGGPNTEAFF. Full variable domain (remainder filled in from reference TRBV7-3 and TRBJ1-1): GAGVSQTPSNKVTEKGKYVELRCDPISGHTALYWYRQSLGQGPEFLIYFQGTGAADDSGLPNDRFFAVRPEGSVSTLKIQRTERGDSAVYLCASSLSGGPNTEAFFGQGTRLTVV.

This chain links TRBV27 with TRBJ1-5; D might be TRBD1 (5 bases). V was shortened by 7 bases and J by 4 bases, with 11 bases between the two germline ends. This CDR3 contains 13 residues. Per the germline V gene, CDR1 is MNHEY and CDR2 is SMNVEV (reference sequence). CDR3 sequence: CASTTALNQPQHF. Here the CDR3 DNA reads TGTGCCAGCACGACAGCCCTGAATCAGCCCCAGCATTTT.

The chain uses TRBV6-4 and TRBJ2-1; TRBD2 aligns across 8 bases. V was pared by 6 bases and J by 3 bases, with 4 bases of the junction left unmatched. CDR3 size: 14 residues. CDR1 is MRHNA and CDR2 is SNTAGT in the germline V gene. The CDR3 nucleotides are TGTGCCAGCAGGCCGGGGGGGGACTACAATGAGCAGTTCTTC. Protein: CASRPGGDYNEQFF.

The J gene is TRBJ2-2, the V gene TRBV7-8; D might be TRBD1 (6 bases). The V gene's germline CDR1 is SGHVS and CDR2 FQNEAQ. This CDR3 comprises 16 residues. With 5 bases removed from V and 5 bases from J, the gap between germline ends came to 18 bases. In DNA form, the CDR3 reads TGTGCCAGCAGCACTGATTGGGGGCTTGCAACCGGGGAGCTGTTTTTT. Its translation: CASSTDWGLATGELFF.

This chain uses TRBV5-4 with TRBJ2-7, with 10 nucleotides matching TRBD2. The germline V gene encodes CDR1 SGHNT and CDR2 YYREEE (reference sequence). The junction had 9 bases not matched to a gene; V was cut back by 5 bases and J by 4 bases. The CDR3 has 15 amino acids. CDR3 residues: CASRQGLAALYEQYF. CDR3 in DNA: TGTGCCAGCAGACAAGGACTAGCGGCCTTATACGAGCAGTACTTC.

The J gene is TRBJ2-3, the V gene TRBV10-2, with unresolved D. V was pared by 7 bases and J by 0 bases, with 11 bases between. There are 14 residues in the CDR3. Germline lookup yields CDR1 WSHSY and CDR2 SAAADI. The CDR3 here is CASMWSSSTDTQYF. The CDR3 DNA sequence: TGCGCCAGCATGTGGAGCTCTAGCACAGATACGCAGTATTTT.

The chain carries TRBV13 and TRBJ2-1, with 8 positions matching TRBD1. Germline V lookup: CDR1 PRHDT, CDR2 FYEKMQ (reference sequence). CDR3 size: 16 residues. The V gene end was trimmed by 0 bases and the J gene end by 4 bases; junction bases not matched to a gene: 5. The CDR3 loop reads CASSLGTGGYYNEQFF. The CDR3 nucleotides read TGTGCCAGCAGCTTAGGCACAGGGGGGTATTACAATGAGCAGTTCTTC.

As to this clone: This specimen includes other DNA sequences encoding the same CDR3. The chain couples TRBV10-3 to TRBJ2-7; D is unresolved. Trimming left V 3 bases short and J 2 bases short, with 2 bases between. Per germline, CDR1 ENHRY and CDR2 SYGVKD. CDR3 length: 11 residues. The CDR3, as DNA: TGTGCCATCAGTGACACCTACGAGCAGTACTTC. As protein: CAISDTYEQYF.

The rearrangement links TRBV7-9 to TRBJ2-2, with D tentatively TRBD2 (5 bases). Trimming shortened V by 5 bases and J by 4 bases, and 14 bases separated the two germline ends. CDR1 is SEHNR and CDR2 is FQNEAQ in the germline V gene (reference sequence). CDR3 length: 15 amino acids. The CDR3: CASSLLVVGTGELFF. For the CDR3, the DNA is TGTGCCAGCAGCCTACTAGTCGTTGGCACCGGGGAGCTGTTTTTT.

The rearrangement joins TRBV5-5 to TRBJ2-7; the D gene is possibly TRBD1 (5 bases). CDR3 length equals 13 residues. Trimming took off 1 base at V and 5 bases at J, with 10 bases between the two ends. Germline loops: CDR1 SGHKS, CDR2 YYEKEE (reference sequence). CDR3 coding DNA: TGTGCCAGCAGCTTGTCAGGGTACGACGAGCAGTACGTC. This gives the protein CASSLSGYDEQYV.

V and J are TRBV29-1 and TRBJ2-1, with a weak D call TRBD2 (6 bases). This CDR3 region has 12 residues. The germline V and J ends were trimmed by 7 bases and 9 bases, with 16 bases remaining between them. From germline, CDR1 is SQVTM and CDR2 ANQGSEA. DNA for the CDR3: TGCAGCGCCTGGGGGACTGTCGCTGAGCAGTTCTTC. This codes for CSAWGTVAEQFF.

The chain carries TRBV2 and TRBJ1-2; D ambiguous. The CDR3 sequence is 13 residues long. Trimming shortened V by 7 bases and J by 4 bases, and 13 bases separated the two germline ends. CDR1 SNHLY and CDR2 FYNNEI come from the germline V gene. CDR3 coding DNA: TGTGCCAGCATCGACACAAGAGCCTATGGCTACACCTTC. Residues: CASIDTRAYGYTF.

The CDR3 loop is CASTSTSTDTQYF. Here the CDR3 DNA reads TGTGCCAGCACTTCAACTAGCACAGATACGCAGTATTTT. This chain links TRBV28 with TRBJ2-3; D not resolved. Trimming removed 7 bases from V and 0 bases from J, with 8 bases in between. CDR3 length: 13 amino acids. Germline lookup yields CDR1 MDHEN and CDR2 SYDVKM.

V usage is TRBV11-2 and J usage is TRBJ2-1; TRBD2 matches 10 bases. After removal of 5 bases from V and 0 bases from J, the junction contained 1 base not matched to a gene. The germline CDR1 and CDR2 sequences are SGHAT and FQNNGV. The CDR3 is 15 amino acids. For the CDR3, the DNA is TGTGCCAGCAGCACTAGCGGGGCCTCCTACAATGAGCAGTTCTTC. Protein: CASSTSGASYNEQFF.

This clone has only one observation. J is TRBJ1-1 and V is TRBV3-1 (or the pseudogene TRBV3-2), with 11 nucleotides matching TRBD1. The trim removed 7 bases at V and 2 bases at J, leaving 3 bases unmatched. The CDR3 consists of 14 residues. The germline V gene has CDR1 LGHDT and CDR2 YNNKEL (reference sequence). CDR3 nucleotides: TGTGCCAGCACCGGGACAGGGGGAAACACTGAAGCTTTCTTT. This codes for CASTGTGGNTEAFF.

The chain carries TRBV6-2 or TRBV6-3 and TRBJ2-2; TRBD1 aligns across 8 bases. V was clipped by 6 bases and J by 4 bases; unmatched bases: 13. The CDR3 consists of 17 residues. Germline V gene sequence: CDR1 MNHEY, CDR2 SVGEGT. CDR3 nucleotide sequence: TGTGCCAGCAGCCCTACCCCGGACAGGGCCGGCACCGGGGAGCTGTTTTTT. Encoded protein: CASSPTPDRAGTGELFF.